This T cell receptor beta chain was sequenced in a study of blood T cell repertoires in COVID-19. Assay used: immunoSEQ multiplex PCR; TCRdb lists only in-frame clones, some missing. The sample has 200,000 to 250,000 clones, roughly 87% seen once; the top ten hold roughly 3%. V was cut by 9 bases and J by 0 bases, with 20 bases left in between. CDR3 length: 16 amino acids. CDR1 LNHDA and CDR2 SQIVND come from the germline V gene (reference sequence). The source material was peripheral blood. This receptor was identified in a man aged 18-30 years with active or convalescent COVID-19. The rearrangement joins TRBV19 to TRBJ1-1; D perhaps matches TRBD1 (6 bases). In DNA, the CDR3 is TGTGCCAGCTTACCGGGAGGACAGTACATGAACACTGAAGCTTTCTTT. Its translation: CASLPGGQYMNTEAFF.